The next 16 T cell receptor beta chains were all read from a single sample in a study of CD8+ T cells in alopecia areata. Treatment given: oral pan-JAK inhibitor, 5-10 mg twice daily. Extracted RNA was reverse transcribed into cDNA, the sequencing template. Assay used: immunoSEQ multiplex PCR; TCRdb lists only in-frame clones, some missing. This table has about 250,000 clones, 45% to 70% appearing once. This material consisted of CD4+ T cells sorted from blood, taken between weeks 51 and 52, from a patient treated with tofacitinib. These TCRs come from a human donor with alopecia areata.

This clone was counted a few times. The CDR3 region is CASRTGGSYNSPLHF. Written as DNA, the CDR3 is TGTGCCAGTCGGACAGGGGGCTCCTATAATTCACCCCTCCACTTT. This chain uses TRBV19 with TRBJ1-6; TRBD1 matches at 10 bases. The CDR3 contains 15 residues. Looked up from germline, CDR1 is LNHDA and CDR2 is SQIVND (reference sequence). V lost 8 bases, J lost 0 bases, and 1 base stayed unmatched.

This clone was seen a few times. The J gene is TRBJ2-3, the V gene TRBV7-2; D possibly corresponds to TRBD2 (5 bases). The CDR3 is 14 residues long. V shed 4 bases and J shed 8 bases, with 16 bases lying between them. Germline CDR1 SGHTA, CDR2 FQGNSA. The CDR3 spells CASSSRAGVSTQYF. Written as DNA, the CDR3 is TGTGCCAGCAGCTCCCGCGCCGGGGTTAGTACGCAGTATTTT.

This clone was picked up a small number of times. The CDR3 DNA follows: TGTGCCAGCAGCGCACAAGAGACCCAGTACTTC. Amino acids: CASSAQETQYF. This chain connects TRBV11-2 to TRBJ2-5; unclear D gene. Trimming stripped 5 bases from V and 2 bases from J, with 3 bases between. Germline CDR1 is SGHAT and CDR2 is FQNNGV. This CDR3 region has 11 residues.

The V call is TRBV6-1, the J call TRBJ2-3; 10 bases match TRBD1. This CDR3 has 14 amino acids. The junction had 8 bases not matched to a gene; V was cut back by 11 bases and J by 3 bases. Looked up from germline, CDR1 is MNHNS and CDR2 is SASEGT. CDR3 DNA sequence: TGTGCCGGATCCCGGGACAGGGGAACAGATACGCAGTATTTT. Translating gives CAGSRDRGTDTQYF.

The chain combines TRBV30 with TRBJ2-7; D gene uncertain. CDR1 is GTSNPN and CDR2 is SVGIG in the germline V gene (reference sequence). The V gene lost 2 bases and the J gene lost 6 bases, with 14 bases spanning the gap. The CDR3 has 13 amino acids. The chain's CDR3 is CAWSSSLYSEQYF. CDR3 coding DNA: TGTGCCTGGAGTTCCTCGCTCTATTCCGAGCAGTACTTC.

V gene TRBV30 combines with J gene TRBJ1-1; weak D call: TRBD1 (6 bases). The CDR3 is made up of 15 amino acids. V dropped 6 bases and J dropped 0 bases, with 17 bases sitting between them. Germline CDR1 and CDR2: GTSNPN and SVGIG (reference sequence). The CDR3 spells CACGRSGGLNTEAFF. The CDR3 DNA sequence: TGTGCCTGCGGGAGGTCGGGGGGGCTGAACACTGAAGCTTTCTTT. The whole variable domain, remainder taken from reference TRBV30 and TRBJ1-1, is SQTIHQWPATLVQPVGSPLSLECTVEGTSNPNLYWYRQAAGRGLQLLFYSVGIGQISSEVPQNLSASRPQDRQFILSSKKLLLSDSGFYLCACGRSGGLNTEAFFGQGTRLTVV.

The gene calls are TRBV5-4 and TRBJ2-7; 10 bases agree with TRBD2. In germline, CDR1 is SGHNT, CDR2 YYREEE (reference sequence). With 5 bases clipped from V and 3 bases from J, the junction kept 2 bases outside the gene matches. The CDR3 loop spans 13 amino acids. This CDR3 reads CASRLAGGYEQYF. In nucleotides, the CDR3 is TGTGCCAGCAGGTTAGCGGGGGGCTACGAGCAGTACTTC.

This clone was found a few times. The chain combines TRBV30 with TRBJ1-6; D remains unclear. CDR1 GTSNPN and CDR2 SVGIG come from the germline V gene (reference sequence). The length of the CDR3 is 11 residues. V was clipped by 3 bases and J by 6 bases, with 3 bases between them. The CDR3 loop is CAWSANSPLHF. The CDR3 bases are TGTGCCTGGAGCGCTAATTCACCCCTCCACTTT.

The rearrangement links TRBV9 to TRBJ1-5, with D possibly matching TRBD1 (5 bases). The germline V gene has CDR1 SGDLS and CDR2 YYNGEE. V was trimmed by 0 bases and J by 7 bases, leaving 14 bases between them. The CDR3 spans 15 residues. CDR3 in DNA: TGTGCCAGCAGCGTAGAGGGGACGTTTACGCAGCCCCAGCATTTT. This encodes CASSVEGTFTQPQHF.

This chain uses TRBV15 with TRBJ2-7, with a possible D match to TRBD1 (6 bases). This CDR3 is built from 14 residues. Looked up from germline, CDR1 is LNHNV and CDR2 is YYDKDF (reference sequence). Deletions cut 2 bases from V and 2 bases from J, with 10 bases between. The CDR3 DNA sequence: TGTGCCACCAGCAGACTGGACAGAGCCTACGAGCAGTACTTC. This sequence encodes CATSRLDRAYEQYF.

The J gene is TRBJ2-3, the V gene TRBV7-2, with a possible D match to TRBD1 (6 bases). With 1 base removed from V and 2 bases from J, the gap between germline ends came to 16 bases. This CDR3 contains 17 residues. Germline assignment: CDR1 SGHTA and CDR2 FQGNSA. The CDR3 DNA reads TGTGCCAGCAGCTTAGGTCAAAGGGGGAGCTACACAGATACGCAGTATTTT. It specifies CASSLGQRGSYTDTQYF.

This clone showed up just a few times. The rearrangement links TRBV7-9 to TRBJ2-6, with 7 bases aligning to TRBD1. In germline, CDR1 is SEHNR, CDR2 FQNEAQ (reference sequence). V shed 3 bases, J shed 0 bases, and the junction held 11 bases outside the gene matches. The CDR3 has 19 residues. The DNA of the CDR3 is TGTGCCAGCAGCTTCCCCGAAGGGGGCATCAACTCTGGGGCCAACGTCCTGACTTTC. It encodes CASSFPEGGINSGANVLTF.

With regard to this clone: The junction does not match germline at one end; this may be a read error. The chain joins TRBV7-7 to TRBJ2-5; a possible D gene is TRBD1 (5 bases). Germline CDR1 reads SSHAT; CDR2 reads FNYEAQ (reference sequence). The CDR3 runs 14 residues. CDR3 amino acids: CASSLGVRGETQYF. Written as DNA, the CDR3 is TGTGCTAGCAGCTTAGGGGTTAGGGGAGAGACCCAGTACTTC.

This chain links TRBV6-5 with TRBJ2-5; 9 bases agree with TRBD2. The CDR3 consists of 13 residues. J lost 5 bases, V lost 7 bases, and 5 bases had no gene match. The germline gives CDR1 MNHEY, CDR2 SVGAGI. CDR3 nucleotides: TGTGCCAGCACGGCTAGCGGGGAGGAGACCCAGTACTTC. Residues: CASTASGEETQYF.

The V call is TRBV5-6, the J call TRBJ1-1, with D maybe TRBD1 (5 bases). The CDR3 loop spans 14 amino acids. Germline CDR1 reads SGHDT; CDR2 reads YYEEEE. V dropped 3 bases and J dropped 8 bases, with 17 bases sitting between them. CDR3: CASSSEPTTAEAFF. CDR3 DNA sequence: TGTGCCAGCAGCTCAGAACCCACGACAGCCGAAGCTTTCTTT.

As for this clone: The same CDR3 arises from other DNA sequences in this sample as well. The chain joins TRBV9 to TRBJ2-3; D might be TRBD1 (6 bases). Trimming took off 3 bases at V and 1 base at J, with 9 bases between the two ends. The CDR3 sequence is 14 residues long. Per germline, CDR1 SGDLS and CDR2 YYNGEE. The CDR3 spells CASSARTGTDTQYF. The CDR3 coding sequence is TGTGCCAGCAGCGCCCGGACAGGCACAGATACGCAGTATTTT.